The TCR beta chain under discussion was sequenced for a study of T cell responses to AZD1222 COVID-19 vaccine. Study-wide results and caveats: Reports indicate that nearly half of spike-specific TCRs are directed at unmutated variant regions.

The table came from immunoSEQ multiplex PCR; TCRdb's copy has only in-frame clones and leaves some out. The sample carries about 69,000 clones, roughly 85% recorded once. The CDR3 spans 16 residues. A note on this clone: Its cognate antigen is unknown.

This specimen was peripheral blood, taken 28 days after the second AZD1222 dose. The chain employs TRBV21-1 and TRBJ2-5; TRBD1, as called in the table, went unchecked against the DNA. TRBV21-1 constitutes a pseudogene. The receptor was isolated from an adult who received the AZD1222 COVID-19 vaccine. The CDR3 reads CASSLKGDRDQETQYF. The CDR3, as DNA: TGTGCCAGCAGCCTCAAGGGGGACAGGGACCAAGAGACCCAGTACTTC.